This T cell receptor beta chain is from a study of T cell responses to AZD1222 COVID-19 vaccine (dated by TCRdb to the early 2020s). In terms of the full investigation: TCR sequencing was performed for more than 230 trial participants, of whom approximately 200 were given two doses of AZD1222 and 26 were given two doses of MenACWY control vaccine. Trial participants were enrolled by age into 18-55, 56-69 and 70-plus year subgroups, with roughly 150, 30 and 60 TCR-sequenced participants respectively. Beyond this particular receptor, the publication reports: The vaccine-associated CD4 TCRs covered the entire spike protein, and the dominant responses fell in regions 160-218 and 743-854. In the small 56-69-year group, the increase in depth fell short of significance, most likely because of low power. Conclusions about previously exposed vaccinees are limited because only five to seven AZD1222 recipients were SARS-CoV-2 seropositive at baseline. Nearly half of unique spike-specific TCRs reportedly recognized epitopes outside regions mutated in the B.1.351 and B.1.1.7 variants. Participants were mostly white British, with more females than males. The authors suggested clonal diversity may have been underestimated. Because no samples from the day 14 peak response were available, repertoires could be characterized only after the peak T cell response. After two AZD1222 doses, spike-specific TCR breadth and depth were significantly higher than at day 0 and than in MenACWY recipients.

The time point label on this specimen signifies: baseline before first vaccination. The treatment or condition label, read with the paper, signifies: meningococcal conjugate vaccine given as trial control. Vaccinee samples were obtained from the UK trials COV001 and COV002, which included a single-blind randomized controlled phase 2/3 trial of AZD1222 (ChAdOx1 nCoV-19) in healthy adults. For TCRbeta chain sequencing, PBMC samples from trial participants were taken at day 0 and at day 28 after the second dose. Inclusive of the bounding cysteine and phenylalanine, the CDR3 is 14 residues long. Only the CDR3 region is kept as DNA, spanning 42 bases read in frame from base 1. CDR1 is given as SEHNR and CDR2 as FQNEAQ, both from the germline V gene (reference sequence). V sheds 3 bases and J sheds 8 bases, leaving 13 bases between their ends. The CDR3 regions of human TCRbeta chains were analyzed by immunosequencing. Regarding the original processing steps: TCRs in the repertoires were compared against a reference library of SARS-CoV-2-specific TCRs that had been generated with the MIRA antigen-specificity platform. Breadth was defined as the fraction of unique TCRs that were SARS-CoV-2-associated. Depth was defined as the fraction of total T cells that were SARS-CoV-2-associated. Each spike-specific TCR was assigned to its reactive spike region and to a CD4 or CD8 class using the MIRA data. Log10-transformed breadth and depth values were compared by one-way ANOVA with Sidak's multiple comparisons tests. TCRdb retrieved this table from immuneACCESS and kept in-frame rearrangements only. Not all clones are present; in checked studies, unresolved V genes account for under half, and no reason is known for the remainder. V, J and clone size derive from that table, while D and trimming were established from the DNA sequence. Across this sample there are under 200,000 clones, with 80% to 90% seen only once. The ten largest clones represent about 3% of the sample.

In regard to this clone: No cognate antigen has been identified for it. Within one base of it there is no much larger clone, and no base qualities were kept.

This TCR came from an adult in good health. Rearrangement joined TRBV7-9 to TRBJ1-4, with no confidently assigned D gene. The sample consisted of peripheral blood, taken on day 0 of MenACWY control vaccination. The nucleotide sequence reads as follows: TGTGCCAGCAGCTTCGGGAGTTCGAGGGAAAAACTGTTTTTT. Translated, this gives CASSFGSSREKLFF.